The 15 T cell receptor beta chains below all came from one sample that was sequenced in a study of early T cells in non-severe SARS-CoV-2 infection. TCRdb passed the 5' RACE reads through MiXCR, listing each CDR3 protein once. The sample contains 75,000 to 80,000 distinct CDR3 sequences, about 11% of which appear only once. This specimen consisted of whole blood, obtained at baseline. These receptors were collected from an adult who was a healthcare worker with PCR-confirmed SARS-CoV-2 infection or an uninfected control (not recorded which).

There are many counts of this clonotype. This chain links TRBV7-2 with TRBJ2-6, with D perhaps assigned TRBD1 or TRBD2 (5 bases each). V was shortened by 5 bases and J by 0 bases, with 11 bases between the two germline ends. This CDR3 is 16 amino acids long. Germline V CDR1 and CDR2: SGHTA, FQGNSA. The CDR3 spells CASSAAGTSGANVLTF. DNA of the CDR3: TGTGCCAGCAGCGCAGCCGGGACCTCTGGGGCCAACGTCCTGACTTTC.

The table lists this clonotype with many counts. V usage is TRBV7-8 and J usage is TRBJ1-4; perhaps TRBD1 as D (5 bases). Looked up from germline, CDR1 is SGHVS and CDR2 is FQNEAQ. V shed 7 bases and J shed 2 bases, with 11 bases lying between them. CDR3 length: 14 amino acids. The CDR3 spells CASKKGSTNEKLFF. The CDR3 nucleotides read TGTGCCAGCAAAAAGGGGAGTACTAATGAAAAACTGTTTTTT.

This clonotype was seen repeatedly, ten times or more. V gene TRBV5-1 combines with J gene TRBJ2-6; D not certain. The CDR3 sequence is 15 residues long. V lost 0 bases and J 1 base, leaving 5 bases between the germline ends. Germline V gene sequence: CDR1 SGHRS, CDR2 YFSETQ. The CDR3 nucleotides read TGCGCCAGCAGCTTGGACCCTTCTGGGGCCAACGTCCTGACTTTC. Encoded protein: CASSLDPSGANVLTF.

Only a few counts were recorded for this clonotype. The chain employs TRBV12-3 or TRBV12-4 and TRBJ2-7; the D call may be TRBD1 or TRBD2 (5 bases each). This CDR3 comprises 14 residues. V was shortened by 6 bases and J by 2 bases, with 14 bases between the two germline ends. In DNA, the CDR3 is TGTGCCAGCAGGGGACCCGGGATACCCTACGAGCAGTACTTC. Amino acid sequence: CASRGPGIPYEQYF.

The chain has TRBV7-9 and TRBJ1-5; maybe TRBD1 (5 bases). V lost 5 bases, J lost 0 bases, and 8 bases lay in between. The length of the CDR3 is 14 residues. Germline V gene sequence: CDR1 SEHNR, CDR2 FQNEAQ (reference sequence). The CDR3 reads CASSADSSNQPQHF. The CDR3 region has the DNA TGTGCCAGCAGCGCAGACAGTAGCAATCAGCCCCAGCATTTT. The full variable domain, its missing parts supplied by reference TRBV7-9 and TRBJ1-5, is DTGVSQNPRHKITKRGQNVTFRCDPISEHNRLYWYRQTLGQGPEFLTYFQNEAQLEKSRLLSDRFSAERPKGSFSTLEIQRTEQGDSAMYLCASSADSSNQPQHFGDGTRLSIL.

V and J are TRBV29-1 and TRBJ1-4; D unresolved. The V end was cut by 5 bases, the J end by 8 bases, with 12 bases between. This CDR3 has 12 amino acids. Germline V gene data show CDR1 as SQVTM and CDR2 as ANQGSEA. For the CDR3, the DNA is TGCAGCGTTTGGACTCTGGACGAAAAACTGTTTTTT. Protein product: CSVWTLDEKLFF.

There are a few counts of this clonotype. CDR3 sequence (DNA): TGTGCCAGCAGCCCCGAGGGCTCTGGAAACACCATATATTTT. Encoded protein: CASSPEGSGNTIYF. The chain links TRBV7-9 to TRBJ1-3; D gene ambiguous. With 5 bases removed from V and 0 bases from J, the gap between germline ends came to 8 bases. The V gene's germline CDR1 is SEHNR and CDR2 FQNEAQ (reference sequence). The CDR3 loop spans 14 amino acids.

The CDR3 bases are TGCAGCGGATTACAGGACTTGGGTAACACTGAAGCTTTCTTT. Its protein product is CSGLQDLGNTEAFF. This chain connects TRBV29-1 to TRBJ1-1; D may be TRBD1 (5 bases). From germline, CDR1 is SQVTM and CDR2 ANQGSEA. This CDR3 spans 14 amino acids. The V and J ends lost 7 bases and 2 bases respectively, with 17 bases between them.

This clonotype was detected only a few times. The chain links TRBV20-1 to TRBJ2-7, with 7 bases that match TRBD1. The CDR3 spans 13 residues. The V gene end was trimmed by 5 bases and the J gene end by 5 bases; junction bases not matched to a gene: 9. The V gene's germline CDR1 is DFQATT and CDR2 SNEGSKA (reference sequence). The CDR3 sequence is CSAGAGTVDEQYF. The CDR3 bases are TGCAGTGCTGGCGCCGGGACAGTTGACGAGCAGTACTTC.

The sample holds many counts of this clonotype. This chain uses TRBV11-3 with TRBJ1-5, with D possibly being TRBD1 (5 bases). The germline V gene encodes CDR1 SGHNT and CDR2 YENEEA. With 5 bases removed from V and 2 bases from J, the gap between germline ends came to 25 bases. The CDR3 sequence is 19 residues long. This chain's CDR3 is CASSPAVGQGGIGNQPQHF. For the CDR3, the DNA is TGTGCCAGCAGCCCGGCCGTGGGGCAGGGCGGGATTGGCAATCAGCCCCAGCATTTT.

This clonotype was seen only a few times. The chain combines TRBV11-2 with TRBJ2-5; 7 positions match TRBD1. Germline V gives CDR1 SGHAT, CDR2 FQNNGV. This CDR3 has 13 residues. J gave up 7 bases and V 4 bases, and 6 bases lay outside the gene matches. The CDR3 nucleotides read TGTGCCAGCAGCTCCGGACAGGTTGGGACCCAGTACTTC. It yields the protein CASSSGQVGTQYF. The full variable domain, in which reference TRBV11-2 and TRBJ2-5 provide the parts outside the CDR3, is EAGVAQSPRYKIIEKRQSVAFWCNPISGHATLYWYQQILGQGPKLLIQFQNNGVVDDSQLPKDRFSAERLKGVDSTLKIQPAKLEDSAVYLCASSSGQVGTQYFGPGTRLLVL.

The gene calls are TRBV28 and TRBJ2-7; D is unclear. Germline CDR1 reads MDHEN; CDR2 reads SYDVKM. V lost 1 base and J 0 bases, leaving 7 bases between the germline ends. The CDR3 runs to 14 residues. CDR3 coding DNA: TGTGCCAGCAGTTTATTGGGAATCTCCTACGAGCAGTACTTC. Residues: CASSLLGISYEQYF.

This rearrangement joins TRBV28 to TRBJ1-6; D not certain. The germline CDR1 and CDR2 sequences are MDHEN and SYDVKM. With 5 bases removed from V and 4 bases from J, the gap between germline ends came to 21 bases. This CDR3 contains 18 residues. The CDR3 bases are TGTGCCAGCAGTCCCCCGGCATTTTTGGAGGGTTATAATTCACCCCTCCACTTT. Protein sequence: CASSPPAFLEGYNSPLHF.

V usage is TRBV3-1 and J usage is TRBJ1-6; no definite D call. The germline gives CDR1 LGHDT, CDR2 YNNKEL (reference sequence). Trimming pared 5 bases from V and 7 bases from J, leaving 12 bases between. The CDR3 runs to 14 residues. CDR3 residues: CASSVGGSNSPLHF. The CDR3 region has the DNA TGTGCCAGCAGCGTCGGAGGGTCGAATTCACCCCTCCACTTT.

This clonotype was found a few times. The chain combines TRBV6-2 or TRBV6-3 with TRBJ2-5; 7 nucleotides align to TRBD1. The CDR3 has 14 amino acids. Germline V CDR1 and CDR2: MNHEY, SVGEGT. After removal of 6 bases from V and 1 base from J, the junction contained 5 bases not matched to a gene. Here the CDR3 DNA reads TGTGCCAGCAGACTACAGGGGCTCCAAGAGACCCAGTACTTC. Encoded protein: CASRLQGLQETQYF.